This T cell receptor (beta chain) originates from a study of T cell changes during pregnancy in multiple sclerosis. Data came from immunoSEQ multiplex PCR; TCRdb stores just in-frame clones and leaves some out. Here the sample spans approximately 63,000 clones, around 94% being singletons. Trimming left V 6 bases short and J 7 bases short, with 19 bases between. This CDR3 contains 15 residues. CDR1 and CDR2 from the germline V gene are KGHSH and LQKENI. This sequence was found in a female donor in good health, enrolled as a control in a pregnancy study. V gene TRBV18 combines with J gene TRBJ2-1, with a tentative D call TRBD1 (6 bases). The input for sequencing was peripheral blood, taken in the third trimester of pregnancy. Here the CDR3 DNA reads TGTGCCAGCTCCCCTGGATACGGGACAAAGAATGAGCAGTTCTTC. It is translated as CASSPGYGTKNEQFF.